This T cell receptor beta chain stems from a study of cytomegalovirus exposure and HLA in healthy donors. Study overall: The 100 to 150 validation repertoires were reported in a later analysis to have been generated on the same platform as the roughly 700 first-cohort repertoires.

V dropped 0 bases and J dropped 1 base, with 10 bases sitting between them. The CDR3 extends over 15 amino acids. CDR1 SGHRS and CDR2 YFSETQ come from the germline V gene. Sequenced by immunoSEQ multiplex PCR; TCRdb stores in-frame clones only, minus some. The data contain about 220,000 clones, about nine tenths of them singletons. Sequencing was performed on PBMCs. The TCR originated in a woman aged 18-29 years in good health and CMV-seronegative. The chain joins TRBV5-1 to TRBJ1-1; possibly TRBD1 for D (6 bases). This CDR3 reads CASSLDRGANTEAFF. CDR3 bases: TGCGCCAGCAGCTTGGACCGGGGGGCGAACACTGAAGCTTTCTTT. Full variable domain (remainder filled in from reference TRBV5-1 and TRBJ1-1): KAGVTQTPRYLIKTRGQQVTLSCSPISGHRSVSWYQQTPGQGLQFLFEYFSETQRNKGNFPGRFSGRQFSNSRSEMNVSTLELGDSALYLCASSLDRGANTEAFFGQGTRLTVV.